Following are 30 T cell receptor beta chains from one sample sequenced in a study of regulatory T cells in long-lasting Graves disease. Described time point: persistent/refractory GD, antithyroid drugs over 5 years with positive TRAb. With RNA extracted from PBMCs as input, the TCR library was made. For TCR beta, libraries came from iRepertoire HTBI primers and Arm-PCR of CDR3 regions. TCRdb re-called the multiplex PCR reads with MiXCR, one entry per CDR3 protein. Of 350,000 to 500,000 distinct CDR3 sequences detected, roughly a fifth appear once; the ten largest clones hold roughly an eighth. The specimen was peripheral blood mononuclear cells (PBMCs), collected when the disease was refractory, from a patient treated with antithyroid drugs. Source of these receptors: a female donor with Graves disease.

This clonotype was observed at least ten times. This chain uses TRBV28 with TRBJ1-4; perhaps TRBD1 as D (5 bases). V was shortened by 4 bases and J by 10 bases, with 22 bases between the two germline ends. Germline lookup yields CDR1 MDHEN and CDR2 SYDVKM. This CDR3 spans 16 amino acids. Here the CDR3 reads CASSSISGTRAGKLFF. CDR3 coding DNA: TGTGCCAGCAGTTCAATCAGCGGGACGAGGGCTGGAAAACTGTTTTTT. Complete variable domain (other parts from reference TRBV28 and TRBJ1-4): DVKVTQSSRYLVKRTGEKVFLECVQDMDHENMFWYRQDPGLGLRLIYFSYDVKMKEKGDIPEGYSVSREKKERFSLILESASTNQTSMYLCASSSISGTRAGKLFFGSGTQLSVL.

The chain has TRBV7-2 and TRBJ1-3; D is ambiguous. The ends were cut back, 1 base at V and 0 bases at J, with 7 bases in the middle. Germline assignment: CDR1 SGHTA and CDR2 FQGNSA. This CDR3 is 15 amino acids long. In DNA form, the CDR3 reads TGTGCCAGCAGCTTAGTGGTCACCTCTGGAAACACCATATATTTT. This gives the protein CASSLVVTSGNTIYF.

The rearrangement uses TRBV28 and TRBJ2-7; the D gene is possibly TRBD1 (6 bases). V shed 6 bases and J shed 5 bases, with 14 bases lying between them. The CDR3 runs to 13 residues. Germline CDR1 and CDR2: MDHEN and SYDVKM. This CDR3 reads CASRPYRAHEQYF. The CDR3, as DNA: TGTGCCAGCAGACCTTACAGGGCCCACGAGCAGTACTTC.

This clonotype has at least ten counts. The chain has TRBV11-1 and TRBJ1-1; no definite D call. Trimming removed 3 bases at V and 0 bases at J, with 5 bases between. The germline CDR1 and CDR2 sequences are SGHAT and FQDESV (reference sequence). This CDR3 region has 13 residues. This chain's CDR3 is CASSFDVNTEAFF. CDR3 sequence (DNA): TGTGCCAGCAGCTTCGACGTGAACACTGAAGCTTTCTTT. The full variable domain, rest sourced from reference TRBV11-1 and TRBJ1-1, is EAEVAQSPRYKITEKSQAVAFWCDPISGHATLYWYRQILGQGPELLVQFQDESVVDDSQLPKDRFSAERLKGVDSTLKIQPAELGDSAMYLCASSFDVNTEAFFGQGTRLTVV.

On this clonotype itself: A single base separates this from a much larger clone, so it may be a read error. DNA for the CDR3: TGTGCCACCAGTGAAGTAGGGACGGGAGAAAGCTACACCTTC. Its protein is CATSEVGTGESYTF. The chain combines TRBV24-1 with TRBJ1-2, with D possibly matching TRBD1 (5 bases). The germline gives CDR1 KGHDR, CDR2 SFDVKD. The CDR3 runs to 14 residues. V was trimmed by 4 bases and J by 9 bases, leaving 17 bases between them.

The chain uses TRBV6-1 and TRBJ1-2; 8 positions agree with TRBD1. V shed 1 base, J shed 8 bases, and the junction held 3 bases outside the gene matches. This CDR3 is built from 13 residues. The V gene's germline CDR1 is MNHNS and CDR2 SASEGT. Written as DNA, the CDR3 is TGTGCCAGCAGTGAAGGACAGGGGTGGGGCTACACCTTC. Protein sequence: CASSEGQGWGYTF.

There are many counts of this clonotype. The chain joins TRBV2 to TRBJ2-7, with 7 bases aligning to TRBD2. After removal of 3 bases from V and 5 bases from J, the junction contained 10 bases not matched to a gene. The CDR3 totals 15 residues. CDR1 and CDR2 from the germline V gene are SNHLY and FYNNEI. This chain's CDR3 is CASSDPGTTTDEQYF. CDR3 nucleotides: TGTGCCAGCAGTGATCCCGGGACTACCACTGACGAGCAGTACTTC.

Many counts were recorded for this clonotype. This rearrangement joins TRBV12-3 or TRBV12-4 to TRBJ1-1; D gene uncertain. V was clipped by 7 bases and J by 5 bases, with 11 bases between them. The CDR3 is 12 amino acids. CDR3 DNA: TGTGCCAGCACCCTTTGGGGTACTGAAGCTTTCTTT. Protein: CASTLWGTEAFF.

This clonotype was detected ten times or more. The chain links TRBV7-9 to TRBJ2-5; 7 bases map to TRBD1. The CDR3 length is 15 residues. Trimming cost V 1 base and J 0 bases; bases outside gene matches: 2. Germline V CDR1 and CDR2: SEHNR, FQNEAQ (reference sequence). The CDR3 nucleotides are TGTGCCAGCAGCTTAGGGGACAGAGACCAAGAGACCCAGTACTTC. Translating gives CASSLGDRDQETQYF. The variable domain in full, completed from reference TRBV7-9 and TRBJ2-5, reads DTGVSQNPRHKITKRGQNVTFRCDPISEHNRLYWYRQTLGQGPEFLTYFQNEAQLEKSRLLSDRFSAERPKGSFSTLEIQRTEQGDSAMYLCASSLGDRDQETQYFGPGTRLLVL.

The chain links TRBV24-1 to TRBJ2-3; the D call may be TRBD1 or TRBD2 (5 bases each). The V gene's germline CDR1 is KGHDR and CDR2 SFDVKD. CDR3 length equals 13 residues. V was clipped by 9 bases and J by 4 bases, with 13 bases between them. CDR3 in DNA: TGTGCCACCGGGGACCCCCGAGCAGATACGCAGTATTTT. Protein product: CATGDPRADTQYF.

The chain combines TRBV29-1 with TRBJ2-7; 9 nucleotides match TRBD2. V shed 7 bases, J shed 6 bases, and the junction held 7 bases outside the gene matches. The CDR3 is 12 residues long. Per germline, CDR1 SQVTM and CDR2 ANQGSEA. CDR3 DNA: TGCAGCGGTAGCGGGAGTAGCAGCGAGCAGTACTTC. Its translation: CSGSGSSSEQYF.

This clonotype was found many times. This rearrangement joins TRBV20-1 to TRBJ1-4; 7 nucleotides match TRBD1. This CDR3 is 15 amino acids long. Germline CDR1 DFQATT, CDR2 SNEGSKA (reference sequence). V shed 3 bases and J 8 bases; nucleotides not matched to a gene: 12. The CDR3: CSASQTGVLKEKLFF. As DNA, the CDR3 is TGCAGTGCTAGCCAAACAGGGGTGTTGAAGGAAAAACTGTTTTTT.

Turning to this clonotype: A much larger clone lies a single base off, so this may be a read error. This chain joins TRBV28 and TRBJ1-5; D is unresolved. CDR1 and CDR2 from the germline V gene are MDHEN and SYDVKM. The CDR3 sequence is 14 residues long. The CDR3 is CASRTDRWSQPEHF. The CDR3 DNA reads as TGTGCCAGCAGGACGGACCGGTGGAGCCAGCCCGAGCATTTT.

This chain connects TRBV4-1 to TRBJ1-5, with 7 nucleotides matching TRBD1. The CDR3 is 15 residues long. The V gene's germline CDR1 is MGHRA and CDR2 YSYEKL. J gave up 4 bases and V 3 bases, and 6 bases lay outside the gene matches. CDR3 sequence (DNA): TGCGCCAGCAGCCAGTCTGGACAGGTGAATCAGCCCCAGCATTTT. It yields the protein CASSQSGQVNQPQHF.

The sample holds many counts of this clonotype. The CDR3 bases are TGTGCCAGCAGCTTTACGAACGAAGCTTTCTTT. Translated: CASSFTNEAFF. The chain recombines TRBV7-2 with TRBJ1-1; D gene unclear. Germline CDR1 reads SGHTA; CDR2 reads FQGNSA. The CDR3 has 11 residues. The ends were cut back, 3 bases at V and 8 bases at J, with 7 bases in the middle.

In its sample, this clonotype was seen many times. The chain links TRBV20-1 to TRBJ2-5; D is possibly TRBD1 (6 bases). Germline assignment: CDR1 DFQATT and CDR2 SNEGSKA (reference sequence). Trimming removed 1 base from V and 6 bases from J, with 12 bases in between. CDR3 length: 13 amino acids. CDR3 loop: CSARATGTQTQYF. The CDR3 DNA sequence: TGCAGTGCTAGAGCTACAGGGACGCAGACCCAGTACTTC.

V usage is TRBV18 and J usage is TRBJ1-4; a weak D match, TRBD1 (5 bases). The length of the CDR3 is 14 residues. Germline assignment: CDR1 KGHSH and CDR2 LQKENI. V gave up 5 bases and J gave up 6 bases, with 13 bases separating them. CDR3 DNA sequence: TGTGCCAGCTCAACCACCAGGGAACATGAAAAACTGTTTTTT. It specifies CASSTTREHEKLFF.

As to this clonotype: Since the CDR3 does not end with the conserved phenylalanine or tryptophan, this likely comes from a read error. The chain carries TRBV5-1 and TRBJ1-1; 7 bases agree with TRBD1. Losses at the gene ends were 3 bases for V and 5 bases for J; bases not matched to a gene: 1. There are 12 residues in the CDR3. CDR1 is SGHRS, CDR2 YFSETQ, per germline. Here the CDR3 reads CASSSQGTEAFS. The CDR3 DNA reads TGCGCCAGCAGCTCACAGGGGACTGAAGCTTTCTCT.

This clonotype was detected many times. The chain is built from TRBV6-5 and TRBJ1-2; a possible D gene is TRBD1 (6 bases). V was clipped by 2 bases and J by 5 bases, with 18 bases between them. This CDR3 contains 16 residues. Germline assignment: CDR1 MNHEY and CDR2 SVGAGI. The CDR3, as DNA: TGTGCCAGCAGTTACGGGGGGACACCTCTTCCTTATGGCTACACCTTC. This codes for CASSYGGTPLPYGYTF.

Many counts were recorded for this clonotype. Here the CDR3 reads CASSLSDSVMETQYF. The CDR3 DNA sequence: TGTGCCAGCAGTTTATCTGACAGTGTAATGGAGACCCAGTACTTC. The V gene is TRBV27, the J gene TRBJ2-5; D is possibly TRBD1 (5 bases). V lost 0 bases, J lost 5 bases, and 13 bases lay in between. This CDR3 comprises 15 residues. The germline V gene has CDR1 MNHEY and CDR2 SMNVEV (reference sequence).

Ten or more counts support this clonotype. The rearrangement links TRBV28 to TRBJ2-7; D is unresolved. Germline CDR1 reads MDHEN; CDR2 reads SYDVKM. The CDR3 has 14 amino acids. The ends were cut back, 5 bases at V and 3 bases at J, with 14 bases in the middle. The CDR3: CASSGQLQHYEQYF. The CDR3 region has the DNA TGTGCCAGCAGTGGGCAATTACAGCACTACGAGCAGTACTTC.

This chain connects TRBV24-1 to TRBJ2-4; no firm D call. V was cut by 8 bases and J by 4 bases, with 20 bases left in between. Germline loops: CDR1 KGHDR, CDR2 SFDVKD. This CDR3 spans 16 amino acids. CDR3 bases: TGTGCCACCAAGAACCGACCCCCGATCAAGAAAAACATTCAGTACTTC. Protein sequence: CATKNRPPIKKNIQYF.

This clonotype was observed many times. The V call is TRBV28, the J call TRBJ1-2; no definite D call. The CDR3 length is 14 residues. Germline V CDR1 and CDR2: MDHEN, SYDVKM. V gave up 7 bases and J gave up 6 bases, with 18 bases separating them. The CDR3 loop reads CASTIITASNGYTF. As DNA, the CDR3 is TGTGCCAGCACCATTATAACAGCATCCAATGGCTACACCTTC.

This clonotype came up a few times. The gene calls are TRBV19 and TRBJ2-7, with D possibly matching TRBD1 (6 bases). The CDR3 has 14 amino acids. Germline lookup yields CDR1 LNHDA and CDR2 SQIVND (reference sequence). Trimming shortened V by 6 bases and J by 4 bases, and 16 bases separated the two germline ends. The DNA for the CDR3 is TGTGCCAGTAGCGGATATTTCACAGGGTACGAGCAGTACTTC. Its translation: CASSGYFTGYEQYF.

This clonotype was counted at least ten times. This chain uses TRBV6-5 with TRBJ1-2; 7 nucleotides agree with TRBD1. J lost 4 bases, V lost 4 bases, and 9 bases had no gene match. Germline CDR1 reads MNHEY; CDR2 reads SVGAGI. The CDR3 sequence is 15 residues long. The DNA of the CDR3 is TGTGCCAGCAGTTCGGCGGAGACAGGGACCTATGGCTACACCTTC. This translates into CASSSAETGTYGYTF.

The genes are TRBV27 and TRBJ2-2, with 7 bases lining up with TRBD2. The V and J ends lost 10 bases and 1 base, in that order; junction bases with no gene match: 12. This CDR3 region has 16 residues. CDR1 and CDR2 (germline): MNHEY, SMNVEV (reference sequence). The DNA for the CDR3 is TGTGCCACCAAGAGAGGTGGCGGGAGGAACACCGGGGAGCTGTTTTTT. It yields the protein CATKRGGGRNTGELFF.

This clonotype has more than one count but fewer than ten. J is TRBJ1-1 and V is TRBV5-1; D is ambiguous. The CDR3 contains 14 residues. In germline, CDR1 is SGHRS, CDR2 YFSETQ. Trimming removed 4 bases from V and 9 bases from J, with 19 bases in between. CDR3 sequence reads: CASSLGKYTDQAFF. DNA of the CDR3: TGCGCCAGCAGCCTGGGTAAATATACAGATCAAGCTTTCTTT.

This clonotype has a count of ten or more. The rearrangement uses TRBV3-1 and TRBJ2-5, with 9 bases that match TRBD1. V lost 2 bases and J lost 2; bases outside the gene matches: 12. Looked up from germline, CDR1 is LGHDT and CDR2 is YNNKEL (reference sequence). The CDR3 has 18 residues. The CDR3 spells CASSQSIRTGVIQETQYF. CDR3 coding DNA: TGTGCCAGCAGCCAATCCATCCGGACAGGGGTAATACAAGAGACCCAGTACTTC.

This clonotype occurred many times. This chain joins TRBV28 and TRBJ2-7, with 8 bases aligning to TRBD1. The CDR3 spans 14 residues. Germline CDR1 and CDR2: MDHEN and SYDVKM. Trimming took 6 bases from V and 2 from J; bases not matched to a gene: 6. The CDR3 nucleotides are TGTGCCAGCAGGGACAGGGCGGGGCCCTACGAGCAGTACTTC. The encoded protein is CASRDRAGPYEQYF.

At least ten counts were recorded for this clonotype. CDR3 amino acids: CASSQMGRNTEAFF. DNA for the CDR3: TGTGCCAGCAGCCAAATGGGTCGGAACACTGAAGCTTTCTTT. This rearrangement joins TRBV14 to TRBJ1-1; D gene uncertain. The CDR3 loop spans 14 amino acids. V dropped 2 bases and J dropped 1 base, with 8 bases sitting between them. Germline values: CDR1 SGHDN, CDR2 FVKESK.